The rows below give T cell receptor beta chains drawn from one sample of a study of shared clonotypes between healthy human individuals. The assay was immunoSEQ multiplex PCR, and TCRdb's table has in-frame clones only and misses some. The table lists roughly 2 million clones, under 97% of them singletons, with over 0.1% in the top ten. Sequenced sample: naive CD4+ T cells sorted from blood. The receptors were gathered from a man aged 18 to 29 in good health. The conserved cysteine and the conserved F or W are not part of the CDR3 here. The order of the fields is V gene, J gene, CDR3 protein.

V gene: TRBV4-2; J gene: TRBJ2-5; CDR3 protein: ASSQGGLGETQY
V gene: TRBV30; J gene: TRBJ1-3; CDR3 protein: AWGTEPSGNTIY
V gene: TRBV5-1; J gene: TRBJ1-3; CDR3 protein: ASSLNGVSGNTIY
V gene: TRBV6-6; J gene: TRBJ2-2; CDR3 protein: ASYMGQGMNGELF
V gene: TRBV30; J gene: TRBJ2-7; CDR3 protein: AWSDSSYEQY
V gene: TRBV6-5; J gene: TRBJ1-1; CDR3 protein: ASSPRDRISEAF
V gene: TRBV4-3; J gene: TRBJ2-2; CDR3 protein: ASSHNSVNTGELF
V gene: TRBV15; J gene: TRBJ2-7; CDR3 protein: ATSRVQGYEQY
V gene: TRBV4-1; J gene: TRBJ2-1; CDR3 protein: ASSQDSTRDRVDEQF
V gene: TRBV5-4; J gene: TRBJ1-2; CDR3 protein: ASTLGTDYGYT
V gene: TRBV18; J gene: TRBJ2-1; CDR3 protein: ASSPPGSLAGNNEQF